A selection of T cell receptor beta chains follows, all from one sample in a study of metastatic and nonmetastatic thyroid tumors. TCRdb re-called clones from the PCR reads using MiXCR. The sample lists roughly 40,000 clones, under 20% seen once, with about 20% in the top ten. Sample: blood. The receptor source for this set is a female donor with papillary thyroid cancer or a benign thyroid nodule (not recorded which). Some clones in this sample may be carry-over from other donors' samples. Both conserved end residues are part of each CDR3. A D gene is named only where the DNA matches it firmly. Only part of the rows carry a size: once, few, many, or a class if the clone is expanded.

.	TRBV20-1	many	TRBJ2-7	CSASGGEQYF	TGCAGTGCTAGTGGGGGCGAGCAGTACTTC
TRBD1	TRBV25-1	.	TRBJ1-1	CASRTGPTEAFF	TGTGCCAGCAGGACAGGGCCCACTGAAGCTTTCTTT
.	TRBV27	few	TRBJ2-6	CASIVWSGSNVLTF	TGTGCCAGCATTGTCTGGTCTGGGTCCAACGTCCTGACTTTC
TRBD1	TRBV24-1	.	TRBJ2-1	CPTSDALGQGAYNEQFF	TGTCCCACCAGTGATGCCCTGGGACAGGGGGCGTACAATGAGCAGTTCTTC
.	TRBV11-2	many	TRBJ2-7	CASSSQTSGVKEQYF	TGTGCCAGCAGCTCCCAGACTAGTGGGGTTAAAGAGCAGTACTTC
.	TRBV6-1	many	TRBJ1-1	CASSRKPAGYTEAFF	TGTGCCAGCAGTCGGAAACCAGCCGGGTACACTGAAGCTTTCTTT
.	TRBV5-6	.	TRBJ1-2	CASSLRGARGNGYTF	TGTGCCAGCAGCTTGCGGGGGGCAAGAGGAAATGGCTACACCTTC
.	TRBV6-5	many	TRBJ2-3	CASSYTGQMNVPDTQYF	TGTGCCAGCAGTTACACCGGACAGATGAATGTTCCAGATACGCAGTATTTT
.	TRBV20-1	many	TRBJ2-1	CSAAGGGNEQFF	TGCAGTGCCGCAGGGGGGGGCAATGAGCAGTTCTTC
.	TRBV2	many	TRBJ2-1	CASSEEDTRMGFF	TGTGCCAGCAGTGAAGAGGACACCCGAATGGGGTTCTTC
.	TRBV6-4	.	TRBJ2-3	CASSDGAIGTQYF	TGTGCCAGCAGTGACGGCGCTATCGGTACGCAGTATTTT
.	TRBV10-3	many	TRBJ2-7	CAISEGSSYEQYF	TGTGCCATCAGTGAGGGAAGCTCCTACGAGCAGTACTTC
.	TRBV24-1	few	TRBJ2-2	CATSDFGFAHAGELFF	TGTGCCACCAGTGATTTCGGTTTCGCTCACGCCGGGGAGCTGTTTTTT
.	TRBV6-1	few	TRBJ1-6	CASSPDGRNSPLHF	TGTGCCAGCAGTCCGGACGGCAGGAATTCACCCCTCCACTTT
.	TRBV10-2	few	TRBJ1-6	CASSEANTLHF	TGCGCCAGCAGTGAGGCAAACACCCTCCACTTT
TRBD1	TRBV27	many	TRBJ2-1	CASSPGTGVYNEQFF	TGTGCCAGCAGTCCCGGGACAGGGGTTTACAATGAGCAGTTCTTC
.	TRBV28	many	TRBJ1-5	CASSTPGESNQPQHF	TGTGCCAGCAGTACGCCCGGGGAGAGCAATCAGCCCCAGCATTTT
.	TRBV12-3/TRBV12-4	.	TRBJ2-7	CASSLGQNSYEQYF	TGTGCCAGCAGTTTAGGACAGAACTCCTACGAGCAGTACTTC
.	TRBV5-1	.	TRBJ2-1	CASVTGTGISEQFF	TGCGCCAGCGTTACAGGAACGGGGATAAGTGAGCAGTTCTTC
TRBD2	TRBV6-1	medium-sized	TRBJ2-1	CASSEVTSGSNEQFF	TGTGCCAGCAGTGAAGTCACTAGCGGGAGCAATGAGCAGTTCTTC
TRBD1	TRBV27	many	TRBJ1-4	CASSRDRAKSEKLFF	TGTGCCAGCAGTCGGGACAGGGCGAAGAGTGAAAAACTGTTTTTT
TRBD2	TRBV20-1	many	TRBJ2-1	CSASGVSGREGEQFF	TGCAGTGCTAGCGGGGTTAGCGGGAGGGAGGGTGAGCAGTTCTTC
.	TRBV6-1	many	TRBJ1-1	CASSEVQMLNTEAFF	TGTGCCAGCAGTGAAGTGCAGATGTTGAACACTGAAGCTTTCTTT
.	TRBV7-9	many	TRBJ1-1	CASSQQTRAFF	TGTGCCAGCAGTCAACAAACTCGGGCTTTCTTT
TRBD2	TRBV15	.	TRBJ2-2	CATSTIAGEELFF	TGTGCCACCAGCACCATAGCGGGAGAGGAGCTGTTTTTT
.	TRBV28	many	TRBJ2-7	CASSLTDRSYEQYF	TGTGCCAGCAGTTTAACCGACAGATCTTACGAGCAGTACTTC
.	TRBV6-6	many	TRBJ2-2	CASSYSIPSVYDTGELFF	TGTGCCAGCAGTTACTCGATACCTAGCGTTTATGACACCGGGGAGCTGTTTTTT
.	TRBV6-1	few	TRBJ2-7	CATGMRPREVYEQYF	TGTGCCACCGGGATGCGGCCCCGAGAAGTCTACGAGCAGTACTTC
TRBD2	TRBV6-1	medium-sized	TRBJ2-7	CASSESSSGHYEQYF	TGTGCCAGCAGTGAATCCTCTAGCGGCCACTACGAGCAGTACTTC
.	TRBV5-1	many	TRBJ1-3	CASSPQVSGNTIYF	TGCGCCAGCAGCCCACAGGTCTCTGGAAACACCATATATTTT
.	TRBV9	.	TRBJ2-5	CASSVDDIKETQYF	TGTGCCAGCAGCGTAGACGACATTAAAGAGACCCAGTACTTC
.	TRBV5-5	many	TRBJ1-4	CASSLDGRNEKLFF	TGTGCCAGCAGCCTGGACGGACGTAATGAAAAACTGTTTTTT
TRBD2	TRBV25-1	many	TRBJ2-1	CASSVSGGNEQFF	TGTGCCAGCAGTGTCTCGGGAGGCAATGAGCAGTTCTTC
.	TRBV5-1	.	TRBJ1-1	CASSLENGGATRTEAFF	TGCGCCAGCAGCTTGGAGAATGGGGGCGCGACGAGGACTGAAGCTTTCTTT
.	TRBV7-9	.	TRBJ2-2	CARTGDTGELFF	TGTGCCAGGACAGGAGACACCGGGGAGCTGTTTTTT
TRBD1	TRBV24-1	.	TRBJ2-5	CAASEGQGLWETQYF	TGTGCCGCCAGTGAGGGACAGGGTCTTTGGGAGACCCAGTACTTC
.	TRBV7-9	many	TRBJ1-6	CASSPPNYNSPLHF	TGTGCCAGCAGTCCGCCTAACTATAATTCACCCCTCCACTTT
.	TRBV18	few	TRBJ1-1	CASSRQATNTEAFF	TGTGCCAGCTCACGACAGGCGACGAACACTGAAGCTTTCTTT
.	TRBV6-1	.	TRBJ1-5	CASSEALEKKGQPQHF	TGTGCCAGCAGTGAAGCTTTGGAGAAAAAGGGGCAGCCCCAGCACTTT
TRBD1	TRBV30	many	TRBJ2-7	CAWSVLGTGVGEQYF	TGTGCCTGGAGTGTACTTGGGACAGGGGTTGGCGAGCAGTACTTC
.	TRBV28	many	TRBJ2-1	CASMAGSQYNEQFF	TGTGCCAGCATGGCGGGTTCCCAATACAATGAGCAGTTCTTC
.	TRBV20-1	.	TRBJ1-1	CSASHREGVRTEAFF	TGCAGTGCAAGCCACAGGGAGGGAGTGCGAACTGAAGCTTTCTTT
TRBD2	TRBV28	many	TRBJ2-3	CASKKAGVGTDTQYF	TGTGCCAGCAAAAAAGCGGGAGTAGGCACAGATACGCAGTATTTT
.	TRBV7-6	many	TRBJ2-1	CASSLGPNNEQFF	TGTGCCAGCAGCTTAGGTCCCAACAATGAGCAGTTCTTC
.	TRBV12-3/TRBV12-4	many	TRBJ1-6	CASSSRQGHSPLHF	TGTGCCAGCAGTTCGCGTCAGGGTCATTCACCCCTCCACTTT
.	TRBV4-2	.	TRBJ2-7	CASSQDSGDRDYEQYF	TGTGCCAGCAGCCAAGATTCGGGAGACAGGGATTACGAGCAGTACTTC